These 2 T cell receptor beta chains were sequenced from one sample in a study of long-term antiretroviral therapy in people with HIV. They ran version v3.0 of the immunoSEQ assay at survey level. The protocol was immunoSEQ multiplex PCR, while the TCRdb copy is restricted to in-frame clones and leaves out a portion. This table holds 30,000 to 45,000 clones, 80% found once. The sample here was unsorted PBMCs, taken 3.4 years after starting antiretroviral therapy. The receptors derive from a man aged 30 to 45 with HIV.

The chain uses TRBV6-6 and TRBJ2-2; tentatively, D is TRBD1 (5 bases). CDR1 and CDR2 (germline): MNHNY, SVGAGI (reference sequence). With 4 bases removed from V and 1 base from J, the gap between germline ends came to 7 bases. This CDR3 is built from 14 residues. The CDR3: CASSSTGNTGELFF. The CDR3, as DNA: TGTGCCAGCAGTTCAACAGGGAACACCGGGGAGCTGTTTTTT.

This CDR3 is CASIPSLGEETQYF. CDR3 coding DNA: TGTGCCAGCATTCCTTCACTCGGAGAGGAGACCCAGTACTTC. This sequence joins TRBV6-1 and TRBJ2-5; D gene ambiguous. The CDR3 length is 14 residues. The germline V gene encodes CDR1 MNHNS and CDR2 SASEGT. Trimming took 7 bases from V and 5 from J, leaving 17 bases between them.